Presented here are 27 T cell receptor beta chains from one specimen sequenced in a study of identical twins. TCRdb re-analysed the 5' RACE reads in MiXCR, keeping a single row per CDR3 protein. The repertoire holds a few hundred thousand distinct CDR3 sequences, with approximately 17% as singletons. The sample was naive T cells sorted from blood. The receptors shown here come from a man between 50 and 59 years old in good health.

The genes are TRBV7-9 and TRBJ2-1; D unresolved. Per germline, CDR1 SEHNR and CDR2 FQNEAQ (reference sequence). The CDR3 loop spans 17 amino acids. V was clipped by 5 bases and J by 9 bases, with 26 bases between them. The CDR3 region has the DNA TGTGCCAGCAGCCCTCGCGGACGGCTCAAAATGTTGAGTGAGCAGTTCTTC. This gives the protein CASSPRGRLKMLSEQFF.

The chain joins TRBV5-1 to TRBJ1-6; tentatively, D is TRBD1 (6 bases). Germline V gene sequence: CDR1 SGHRS, CDR2 YFSETQ. V dropped 3 bases and J dropped 7 bases, with 14 bases sitting between them. CDR3 length equals 15 residues. CDR3 in DNA: TGCGCCAGCAGCTCAGACCCTACAGGGAATTCACCCCTCCACTTT. Translated, it gives CASSSDPTGNSPLHF.

The chain employs TRBV28 and TRBJ2-1, with 9 bases that match TRBD2. The germline V gene encodes CDR1 MDHEN and CDR2 SYDVKM. CDR3 length: 16 amino acids. V shed 6 bases and J 7 bases; nucleotides not matched to a gene: 13. CDR3 DNA: TGTGCCAGCAGCCGCGGGAGGGCCGCTCGATGGAATGAGCAGTTCTTC. This sequence encodes CASSRGRAARWNEQFF.

The chain joins TRBV19 to TRBJ2-7; either TRBD1 or TRBD2 may fit D (5 bases each). V dropped 11 bases and J dropped 2 bases, with 16 bases sitting between them. This CDR3 is built from 13 residues. Germline CDR1 and CDR2: LNHDA and SQIVND (reference sequence). The CDR3 loop reads CARAGTEPYEQYF. CDR3 coding DNA: TGTGCCCGTGCCGGGACGGAACCCTACGAGCAGTACTTC.

V gene TRBV4-1 combines with J gene TRBJ2-3, with 9 bases lining up with TRBD2. The CDR3 loop spans 17 amino acids. CDR1 is MGHRA, CDR2 YSYEKL, per germline. Trimming removed 0 bases from V and 3 bases from J; junction bases left unmatched: 7. This CDR3 is CASSQDHSGRVTDTQYF. The CDR3 nucleotides are TGCGCCAGCAGCCAAGACCATAGCGGGAGAGTAACAGATACGCAGTATTTT.

This clonotype was observed a handful of times. The gene calls are TRBV12-3 or TRBV12-4 and TRBJ2-5; no clear D gene. This CDR3 region has 14 residues. Trimming pared 2 bases from V and 1 base from J, leaving 8 bases between. The CDR3: CASSLWLTQETQYF. The CDR3 DNA sequence: TGTGCCAGCAGTTTATGGCTGACCCAAGAGACCCAGTACTTC.

This clonotype was recorded once. J is TRBJ2-7 and V is TRBV7-2; D tentatively reads TRBD1 or TRBD2 (5 bases each). The germline CDR1 and CDR2 sequences are SGHTA and FQGNSA. The V and J ends lost 2 bases and 0 bases respectively, with 11 bases between them. CDR3 size: 15 residues. Written as DNA, the CDR3 is TGTGCCAGCAGCTTATTGGGGGTCAACTCCTACGAGCAGTACTTC. Protein sequence: CASSLLGVNSYEQYF.

In its sample, this clonotype was seen many times. The chain has TRBV7-2 and TRBJ2-3; no reliable D call. Germline V gives CDR1 SGHTA, CDR2 FQGNSA. V shed 2 bases and J shed 2 bases, with 11 bases lying between them. There are 15 residues in the CDR3. CDR3 nucleotide sequence: TGTGCCAGCAGCTTATACAGCGAATACACAGATACGCAGTATTTT. Its protein is CASSLYSEYTDTQYF.

The chain employs TRBV12-2 and TRBJ2-7. TRBV12-2 is termed a pseudogene. CDR3 size: 18 residues. CDR3 region: CASRLGSVVGQDSYEQYF. The CDR3 DNA is TGTGCAAGTCGCTTAGGGTCGGTTGTTGGGCAAGACTCCTACGAGCAGTACTTC.

This chain links TRBV28 with TRBJ1-2; D not certain. Per the germline V gene, CDR1 is MDHEN and CDR2 is SYDVKM. This CDR3 contains 13 residues. V was shortened by 2 bases and J by 1 base, with 5 bases between the two germline ends. The CDR3 spells CASSLLFNYGYTF. CDR3 bases: TGTGCCAGCAGTTTACTCTTTAACTATGGCTACACCTTC.

This clonotype was seen at least ten times. This chain uses TRBV7-9 with TRBJ2-2, with TRBD1 matching over 7 bases. Germline V gives CDR1 SEHNR, CDR2 FQNEAQ (reference sequence). This CDR3 spans 16 amino acids. J lost 6 bases, V lost 2 bases, and 9 bases had no gene match. In DNA, the CDR3 is TGTGCCAGCAGCTTATGGACAGGTGGGGACGCCGGGGAGCTGTTTTTT. It codes for CASSLWTGGDAGELFF.

The gene calls are TRBV9 and TRBJ2-3; no clear D. Germline V CDR1 and CDR2: SGDLS, YYNGEE. The CDR3 totals 13 residues. Trimming removed 3 bases from V and 5 bases from J, with 10 bases in between. This chain's CDR3 is CASSARWGDTQYF. The CDR3 DNA is TGTGCCAGCAGCGCACGCTGGGGAGATACGCAGTATTTT.

This clonotype appeared many times. V gene TRBV7-2 combines with J gene TRBJ2-2; a possible D gene is TRBD2 (6 bases). The CDR3 contains 13 residues. Trimming cost V 7 bases and J 7 bases, with 13 bases left between them. Germline lookup yields CDR1 SGHTA and CDR2 FQGNSA. The CDR3 region has the DNA TGTGCCAGCAAGCTAGCGTTTCTCGGGGAGCTGTTTTTT. It codes for CASKLAFLGELFF.

This clonotype was found a few times. The chain combines TRBV5-1 with TRBJ2-5; D assignment may be TRBD1 or TRBD2 (5 bases each). Germline CDR1 is SGHRS and CDR2 is YFSETQ. V was cut by 4 bases and J by 5 bases, with 21 bases left in between. This CDR3 has 16 residues. CDR3 nucleotides: TGCGCCAGCAGCCAAGACTTGGGACCGAAGAGGGAGACCCAGTACTTC. Translation gives CASSQDLGPKRETQYF.

This clonotype was observed a handful of times. The chain has TRBV7-9 and TRBJ2-7; no clear D gene. The CDR3 sequence is 14 residues long. Trimming pared 0 bases from V and 2 bases from J, leaving 8 bases between. The V gene's germline CDR1 is SEHNR and CDR2 FQNEAQ (reference sequence). The CDR3 bases are TGTGCCAGCAGCTTAGCGTCTGGGGCCTACGAGCAGTACTTC. This encodes CASSLASGAYEQYF.

This clonotype has a count of ten or more. The CDR3: CASSLGQGEDGYTF. CDR3 nucleotides: TGCGCCAGCAGCTTGGGACAGGGGGAGGATGGCTACACCTTC. The chain uses TRBV5-1 and TRBJ1-2; TRBD1 agrees at 9 bases. Germline V gene data show CDR1 as SGHRS and CDR2 as YFSETQ. V lost 0 bases to trimming and J lost 6 bases; unmatched junction nucleotides: 3. The CDR3 runs 14 residues.

The chain combines TRBV15 with TRBJ2-7; D unclear. CDR1 and CDR2 (germline): LNHNV, YYDKDF (reference sequence). Trimming shortened V by 0 bases and J by 4 bases, and 13 bases separated the two germline ends. The CDR3 sequence is 15 residues long. CDR3: CATSRDLDASYEQYF. Written as DNA, the CDR3 is TGTGCCACCAGCAGAGATCTCGACGCTTCTTACGAGCAGTACTTC.

The sample holds a few counts of this clonotype. The chain carries TRBV20-1 and TRBJ1-1; 10 bases fit TRBD1. The CDR3 is made up of 16 amino acids. Germline V gene lookup returns CDR1 DFQATT and CDR2 SNEGSKA (reference sequence). V gave up 5 bases and J gave up 3 bases; unmatched junction bases: 12. The CDR3 nucleotides read TGCAGTGCTGAACCGGGACAGGGGTTTAGGCACACTGAAGCTTTCTTT. Translated: CSAEPGQGFRHTEAFF.

The sample holds many counts of this clonotype. The CDR3 sequence: CASSSTPAHSGNTIYF. As DNA, the CDR3 is TGTGCCAGCAGCTCCACTCCGGCTCACTCTGGAAACACCATATATTTT. This chain connects TRBV7-8 to TRBJ1-3; D is unclear. V lost 4 bases and J lost 0, with 13 bases in between. CDR1 is SGHVS and CDR2 is FQNEAQ in the germline V gene. The CDR3 runs 16 residues.

The chain links TRBV20-1 to TRBJ2-1; D possibly corresponds to TRBD1 (5 bases). Trimming shortened V by 5 bases and J by 8 bases, and 16 bases separated the two germline ends. Germline CDR1 and CDR2: DFQATT and SNEGSKA (reference sequence). The CDR3 has 13 residues. The DNA of the CDR3 is TGCAGTGCTGTACAGGTCCCTTTGGATGAGCAGTTCTTC. Residues: CSAVQVPLDEQFF.

As regards this clonotype: Being one base from a much bigger clone, this may be a read error. Given the absence of the conserved phenylalanine or tryptophan at the CDR3 end, a read error is likely. This chain uses TRBV9 with TRBJ2-3; either TRBD1 or TRBD2 may fit D (5 bases each). Germline lookup yields CDR1 SGDLS and CDR2 YYNGEE. The CDR3 extends over 18 amino acids. Trimming took off 4 bases at V and 3 bases at J, with 24 bases between the two ends. CDR3 protein: CASSTTSAPGAGTDTQYL. The DNA for the CDR3 is TGTGCCAGCAGCACCACTAGTGCCCCCGGGGCTGGAACAGATACGCAGTATCTT.

The chain combines TRBV14 with TRBJ1-2; tentative D call: TRBD1 (5 bases). Germline lookup yields CDR1 SGHDN and CDR2 FVKESK. Trimming shortened V by 1 base and J by 11 bases, and 14 bases separated the two germline ends. The CDR3 is 13 residues long. CDR3 amino acids: CASSQGEAGRYTF. For the CDR3, the DNA is TGTGCCAGCAGCCAAGGGGAGGCAGGGAGATACACCTTC.

This clonotype has only a few counts. The chain recombines TRBV7-9 with TRBJ2-3; perhaps TRBD2 as D (6 bases). V lost 0 bases to trimming and J lost 6 bases, with 19 bases between them. Germline CDR1 is SEHNR and CDR2 is FQNEAQ (reference sequence). The CDR3 has 17 amino acids. CDR3 DNA sequence: TGTGCCAGCAGCTTAGCCACTTACCGGACGGGGAGGGATACGCAGTATTTT. Its translation: CASSLATYRTGRDTQYF.

The V and J genes are TRBV4-3 and TRBJ2-7; D uncertain. The V and J ends lost 0 bases and 2 bases respectively, with 5 bases between them. CDR1 LGHNA and CDR2 YSLEER come from the germline V gene. The CDR3 loop spans 13 amino acids. The CDR3 is CASSQDSPYEQYF. The CDR3 DNA is TGCGCCAGCAGCCAAGACAGCCCCTACGAGCAGTACTTC.

This clonotype appeared a few times. V usage is TRBV12-3 or TRBV12-4 and J usage is TRBJ2-5, with D perhaps being TRBD1 or TRBD2 (5 bases each). V gave up 3 bases and J gave up 5 bases, with 16 bases separating them. The CDR3 runs to 15 residues. The CDR3, as DNA: TGTGCCAGCAGTTTTGGTGCAGGGTCGGGGGAGACCCAGTACTTC. Translation gives CASSFGAGSGETQYF.

The chain has TRBV27 and TRBJ2-7; D is unresolved. The CDR3 length is 12 residues. Germline lookup yields CDR1 MNHEY and CDR2 SMNVEV (reference sequence). V lost 3 bases and J lost 6, with 9 bases in between. The CDR3 DNA reads TGTGCCAGCAGTTTGTTGGGTGCCGAGCAGTACTTC. Protein sequence: CASSLLGAEQYF.

The chain couples TRBV7-6 to TRBJ2-7; TRBD2 aligns across 10 bases. Germline V gives CDR1 SGHVS, CDR2 FNYEAQ. J was trimmed by 7 bases and V by 5 bases; bases with no gene match: 5. CDR3 length: 13 residues. Here the CDR3 DNA reads TGTGCCAGCAGCCTTAAACTAGCGGGGGAGCAGTACTTC. This codes for CASSLKLAGEQYF.